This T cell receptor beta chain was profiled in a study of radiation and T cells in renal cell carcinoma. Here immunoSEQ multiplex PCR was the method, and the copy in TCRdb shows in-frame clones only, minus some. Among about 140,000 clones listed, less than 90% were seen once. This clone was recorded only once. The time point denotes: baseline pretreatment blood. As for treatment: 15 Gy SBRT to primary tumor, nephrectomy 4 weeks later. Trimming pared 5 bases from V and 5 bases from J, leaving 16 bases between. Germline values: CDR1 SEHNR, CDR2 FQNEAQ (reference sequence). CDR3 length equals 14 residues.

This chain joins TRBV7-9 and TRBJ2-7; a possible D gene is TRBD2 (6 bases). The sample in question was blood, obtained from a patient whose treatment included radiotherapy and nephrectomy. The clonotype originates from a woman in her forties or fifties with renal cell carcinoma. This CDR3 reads CASSPRAGKNEQYF. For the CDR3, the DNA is TGTGCCAGCAGCCCCCGGGCGGGGAAAAACGAGCAGTACTTC.